These 31 T cell receptor beta chains were sequenced from one sample in a study of T cell responses to AZD1222 COVID-19 vaccine. Produced via immunoSEQ multiplex PCR; TCRdb's table is partial and in-frame only. This table holds about 110,000 clones, approximately 94% found once. The sequencing used peripheral blood, collected 28 days after the second AZD1222 dose. The receptors come from an adult who received the AZD1222 COVID-19 vaccine.

The chain joins TRBV2 to TRBJ2-7, with D maybe TRBD2 (5 bases). CDR3 size: 12 residues. CDR1 and CDR2 from the germline V gene are SNHLY and FYNNEI. V was trimmed by 6 bases and J by 9 bases, leaving 15 bases between them. CDR3 sequence (DNA): TGTGCCAGCAGCGCTCCCGCCAGCGGGCAGTACTTC. It translates to CASSAPASGQYF.

V is TRBV7-2 and J is TRBJ1-4, with D tentatively TRBD1 (6 bases). V was cut by 5 bases and J by 7 bases, with 17 bases left in between. The CDR3 spans 15 residues. CDR1 and CDR2 from the germline V gene are SGHTA and FQGNSA. The CDR3 reads CASSPNRDVPEKLFF. CDR3 nucleotides: TGTGCCAGCAGCCCCAACAGGGACGTGCCTGAAAAACTGTTTTTT.

The table lists this clone with a count of one. Here the CDR3 reads CASSFPSGETYEQYF. CDR3 DNA sequence: TGTGCCAGCAGCTTTCCTTCGGGGGAAACCTACGAGCAGTACTTC. The chain joins TRBV12-1 to TRBJ2-7; the D call in the table, TRBD2, was not verified against the DNA. TRBV12-1 is an annotated pseudogene. This CDR3 has 15 residues.

This sequence joins TRBV18 and TRBJ2-7; maybe TRBD1 (5 bases). V lost 3 bases and J 2 bases, leaving 11 bases between the germline ends. CDR1 is KGHSH, CDR2 LQKENI, per germline. The CDR3 runs 14 residues. CDR3 in amino acids: CASSPWRTTYEQYF. The CDR3 bases are TGTGCCAGCTCACCCTGGCGGACAACCTACGAGCAGTACTTC.

The CDR3, as DNA: TGTGCCAGCAAAAAGGACAGGCTACACACAGATACGCAGTATTTT. It encodes CASKKDRLHTDTQYF. This chain joins TRBV2 and TRBJ2-3; 7 bases agree with TRBD1. The CDR3 extends over 15 amino acids. Germline values: CDR1 SNHLY, CDR2 FYNNEI. Trimming removed 7 bases from V and 2 bases from J; junction bases left unmatched: 9.

The chain joins TRBV11-2 to TRBJ2-7, with D possibly TRBD2 on 6 matching bases. The CDR3 is 15 residues long. Germline CDR1 is SGHAT and CDR2 is FQNNGV. The V end lost 5 bases, the J end lost 0 bases, and 14 bases lay between the germline ends. DNA for the CDR3: TGTGCCAGCAGCGGATCTAGCGCCAGCTCCTACGAGCAGTACTTC. Translation: CASSGSSASSYEQYF.

The V call is TRBV18, the J call TRBJ2-1; D is possibly TRBD2 (5 bases). The CDR3 length is 13 residues. Germline-derived CDR1 and CDR2 are KGHSH and LQKENI. Trimming took 4 bases from V and 9 from J, leaving 13 bases between them. The CDR3 sequence: CASSQMIGGEQFF. The CDR3 nucleotides read TGTGCCAGCTCACAGATGATCGGAGGTGAGCAGTTCTTC.

The chain couples TRBV29-1 to TRBJ2-3; D unclear. CDR1 and CDR2 from the germline V gene are SQVTM and ANQGSEA. This CDR3 is 14 amino acids long. The V end was cut by 4 bases, the J end by 4 bases, with 15 bases between. The DNA for the CDR3 is TGCAGCGTTGCGAATCTTTTAGTTGCAGATACGCAGTATTTT. Amino acids: CSVANLLVADTQYF.

This clone appeared a few times. The chain combines TRBV29-1 with TRBJ1-2; D remains ambiguous. V was clipped by 3 bases and J by 4 bases, with 9 bases between them. This CDR3 region has 12 residues. Germline V CDR1 and CDR2: SQVTM, ANQGSEA. CDR3 loop: CSVESRFYGYTF. CDR3 nucleotide sequence: TGCAGCGTTGAGTCCAGGTTCTATGGCTACACCTTC.

The sample holds one count of this clone. The chain combines TRBV2 with TRBJ2-7; TRBD1 aligns across 7 bases. V trimming: 10 bases; J trimming: 2 bases; junction bases outside the gene matches: 11. There are 14 residues in the CDR3. CDR1 is SNHLY, CDR2 FYNNEI, per germline. The DNA of the CDR3 is TGTGCCAACTCCAGGGGGACGGACGCCTACGAGCAGTACTTC. Protein sequence: CANSRGTDAYEQYF.

The DNA for the CDR3 is TGTGCCAGCAGCTTAGAAGCAAGCTCCTACGAGCAGTACTTC. Protein sequence: CASSLEASSYEQYF. The chain combines TRBV7-8 with TRBJ2-7; no clear D gene. V lost 1 base and J lost 0, with 7 bases in between. Germline V gives CDR1 SGHVS, CDR2 FQNEAQ. The CDR3 has 14 residues.

This chain joins TRBV7-6 and TRBJ2-3; TRBD2 agrees at 8 bases. The CDR3 is 18 residues long. CDR1 is SGHVS and CDR2 is FNYEAQ in the germline V gene. V shed 1 base, J shed 8 bases, and the junction held 17 bases outside the gene matches. The CDR3 DNA sequence: TGTGCCAGCAGCTTAGAGTCGGGAGGGGGACCACTGGGAGCTACGCAGTATTTT. Protein: CASSLESGGGPLGATQYF.

The chain is built from TRBV13 and TRBJ2-5; D is perhaps TRBD1 (5 bases). V lost 5 bases to trimming and J lost 10 bases, with 17 bases between them. CDR3 size: 13 residues. Germline V gene sequence: CDR1 PRHDT, CDR2 FYEKMQ (reference sequence). The DNA for the CDR3 is TGTGCCAGCAGCCACGGACAAGAATACGACCAGTACTTC. Its translation: CASSHGQEYDQYF.

The CDR3 sequence is CASSSGQGKNSYEQYF. The CDR3 nucleotides read TGCGCCAGCAGCTCGGGACAGGGGAAAAACTCCTACGAGCAGTACTTC. The chain has TRBV5-1 and TRBJ2-7; TRBD1 aligns across 10 bases. Unmatched junction bases numbered 6, after V lost 3 bases and J lost 0 bases. The CDR3 has 16 amino acids. CDR1 and CDR2 (germline): SGHRS, YFSETQ.

The chain combines TRBV19 with TRBJ1-5; TRBD1 aligns across 7 bases. The germline CDR1 and CDR2 sequences are LNHDA and SQIVND (reference sequence). The junction had 10 bases not matched to a gene; V was cut back by 3 bases and J by 2 bases. The CDR3 is 17 residues long. This chain's CDR3 is CASSMGRGSYGNQPQHF. The CDR3 nucleotides read TGTGCCAGTAGTATGGGCAGGGGGTCCTATGGCAATCAGCCCCAGCATTTT.

This clone has only one observation. The chain links TRBV7-9 to TRBJ1-4; 7 positions match TRBD1. The CDR3 runs 15 residues. The ends lost 4 bases at V and 5 bases at J; junction bases unmatched: 7. Germline V lookup: CDR1 SEHNR, CDR2 FQNEAQ (reference sequence). CDR3 amino acids: CASSWRTGRNEKLFF. CDR3 sequence (DNA): TGTGCCAGCAGCTGGAGGACAGGTCGAAATGAAAAACTGTTTTTT.

The CDR3 DNA reads as TGCGCCAGCAGCCAAGGAACGGAACCCTATGGCTACACCTTC. Translating gives CASSQGTEPYGYTF. The rearrangement joins TRBV4-1 to TRBJ1-2; D remains ambiguous. The CDR3 length is 14 residues. V lost 1 base and J 4 bases, leaving 10 bases between the germline ends. The germline V gene has CDR1 MGHRA and CDR2 YSYEKL.

The rearrangement joins TRBV15 to TRBJ1-5; TRBD1 matches 8 bases. The CDR3 contains 14 residues. Unmatched junction bases numbered 5, after V lost 5 bases and J lost 5 bases. The germline CDR1 and CDR2 sequences are LNHNV and YYDKDF (reference sequence). CDR3: CATSVKQGDQPQHF. DNA for the CDR3: TGTGCCACCAGCGTTAAACAGGGGGATCAGCCCCAGCATTTT.

This clone is a singleton in its sample. V gene TRBV14 combines with J gene TRBJ2-3; TRBD2 agrees at 13 bases. The trim removed 0 bases at V and 5 bases at J, leaving 8 bases unmatched. This CDR3 region has 18 residues. Germline V gene data show CDR1 as SGHDN and CDR2 as FVKESK. For the CDR3, the DNA is TGTGCCAGCAGCCAAGATGCACTAGCGGGGGGGCGGAAAGATACGCAGTATTTT. It codes for CASSQDALAGGRKDTQYF.

In its sample, this clone was seen once. V and J are TRBV19 and TRBJ1-1; D perhaps matches TRBD1 (5 bases). The germline V gene has CDR1 LNHDA and CDR2 SQIVND (reference sequence). There are 13 residues in the CDR3. V was shortened by 3 bases and J by 11 bases, with 16 bases between the two germline ends. CDR3 region: CASSIGADVGAFF. In DNA form, the CDR3 reads TGTGCCAGTAGTATCGGGGCGGACGTCGGGGCTTTCTTT.

J is TRBJ2-7 and V is TRBV7-2, with TRBD1 matching over 7 bases. The CDR3 runs 17 residues. In germline, CDR1 is SGHTA, CDR2 FQGNSA. After removal of 4 bases from V and 2 bases from J, the junction contained 14 bases not matched to a gene. The CDR3, as DNA: TGTGCCAGCAGCTCACTAATGACAGGGAAGGGGGCCTACGAGCAGTACTTC. Its translation: CASSSLMTGKGAYEQYF. Full variable domain (rest looked up from reference TRBV7-2 and TRBJ2-7): GAGVSQSPSNKVTEKGKDVELRCDPISGHTALYWYRQSLGQGLEFLIYFQGNSAPDKSGLPSDRFSAERTGGSVSTLTIQRTQQEDSAVYLCASSSLMTGKGAYEQYFGPGTRLTVT.

The chain recombines TRBV5-8 with TRBJ2-3; D remains unclear. Germline CDR1 SGHTS, CDR2 YDEGEE. Trimming pared 0 bases from V and 3 bases from J, leaving 17 bases between. This CDR3 is 17 amino acids long. CDR3 in DNA: TGTGCCAGCAGCTTGGGAACCGGGTACGGCGTGACAGATACGCAGTATTTT. Translation gives CASSLGTGYGVTDTQYF.

This chain connects TRBV6-2 or TRBV6-3 to TRBJ2-2; D might be TRBD2 (6 bases). CDR1 MNHEY and CDR2 SVGEGT come from the germline V gene. CDR3 length: 16 amino acids. V lost 6 bases and J 6 bases, leaving 20 bases between the germline ends. The CDR3 sequence is CASSYRREGGPGELFF. The CDR3, as DNA: TGTGCCAGCAGCTATCGGCGGGAAGGTGGCCCCGGGGAGCTGTTTTTT.

This rearrangement joins TRBV10-1 to TRBJ1-2; D might be TRBD1 (5 bases). Germline V CDR1 and CDR2: WNHNN, SYGVQD (reference sequence). Trimming shortened V by 5 bases and J by 7 bases, and 14 bases separated the two germline ends. This CDR3 comprises 13 residues. The CDR3 sequence: CASSNTGSPGYTF. Here the CDR3 DNA reads TGCGCCAGCAGTAATACAGGTTCACCTGGCTACACCTTC.

This chain links TRBV6-5 with TRBJ1-2, with no clear D. The CDR3 runs to 13 residues. Trimming left V 1 base short and J 4 bases short, with 7 bases between. The germline gives CDR1 MNHEY, CDR2 SVGAGI. Written as DNA, the CDR3 is TGTGCCAGCAGTTACTGGCAGACCTATGGCTACACCTTC. It is translated as CASSYWQTYGYTF.

In the case of this clone: Other nucleotide sequences in the sample specify the same CDR3. CDR3 loop: CASSLGDSYNEQFF. The CDR3, as DNA: TGCGCCAGCAGCTTGGGGGACTCCTACAATGAGCAGTTCTTC. J is TRBJ2-1 and V is TRBV5-1; D call uncertain. Between the trimmed V and J ends, which lost 0 bases and 0 bases, there was a span of 4 bases. The germline gives CDR1 SGHRS, CDR2 YFSETQ. The CDR3 covers 14 residues. The whole variable domain, filled in from reference TRBV5-1 and TRBJ2-1, reads KAGVTQTPRYLIKTRGQQVTLSCSPISGHRSVSWYQQTPGQGLQFLFEYFSETQRNKGNFPGRFSGRQFSNSRSEMNVSTLELGDSALYLCASSLGDSYNEQFFGPGTRLTVL.

V gene TRBV18 combines with J gene TRBJ1-4; 7 nucleotides line up with TRBD1. CDR1 and CDR2 from the germline V gene are KGHSH and LQKENI. This CDR3 is 15 amino acids long. The trim removed 3 bases at V and 8 bases at J, leaving 9 bases unmatched. The CDR3 DNA reads as TGTGCCAGCTCACCCTCCTCAGGGGGAGGAGAAAAACTGTTTTTT. Residues: CASSPSSGGGEKLFF.

This sequence joins TRBV19 and TRBJ1-1, with D unclear. In germline, CDR1 is LNHDA, CDR2 SQIVND (reference sequence). V was pared by 4 bases and J by 0 bases, with 6 bases between. The CDR3 is 13 amino acids. DNA for the CDR3: TGTGCCAGTAGTAATCATATGAACACTGAAGCTTTCTTT. Translating gives CASSNHMNTEAFF. Looking up the rest from reference TRBV19 and TRBJ1-1 gives the full variable domain: DGGITQSPKYLFRKEGQNVTLSCEQNLNHDAMYWYRQDPGQGLRLIYYSQIVNDFQKGDIAEGYSVSREKKESFPLTVTSAQKNPTAFYLCASSNHMNTEAFFGQGTRLTVV.

The J gene is TRBJ1-1, the V gene TRBV12-2; TRBD1 reflects the table's D call only, with no check against the DNA. TRBV12-2 is recorded as a pseudogene. There are 18 residues in the CDR3. The CDR3 nucleotides read TGTGCAAGTCGCTTAGTAGTAAGACAGGGGGGGAGTCCCACTGAAGCTTTCTTT. Encoded protein: CASRLVVRQGGSPTEAFF.

This clone was seen a few times. V gene TRBV7-8 combines with J gene TRBJ1-1; D remains ambiguous. Germline CDR1 reads SGHVS; CDR2 reads FQNEAQ. The CDR3 has 15 residues. V lost 5 bases and J 3 bases, leaving 16 bases between the germline ends. DNA of the CDR3: TGTGCCAGCAGCCCGTCGGGATTCCTGGACACTGAAGCTTTCTTT. Translating it yields CASSPSGFLDTEAFF. Looking up the rest from reference TRBV7-8 and TRBJ1-1 gives the full variable domain: GAGVSQSPRYKVAKRGQDVALRCDPISGHVSLFWYQQALGQGPEFLTYFQNEAQLDKSGLPSDRFFAERPEGSVSTLKIQRTQQEDSAVYLCASSPSGFLDTEAFFGQGTRLTVV.

The chain carries TRBV4-1 and TRBJ2-3; 11 nucleotides align to TRBD2. Germline loops: CDR1 MGHRA, CDR2 YSYEKL. V shed 1 base, J shed 2 bases, and the junction held 14 bases outside the gene matches. The CDR3 runs to 20 residues. The DNA of the CDR3 is TGCGCCAGCAGCCAAGCCATCGCCCAACTAGCGGGAGATTACACAGATACGCAGTATTTT. Its protein product is CASSQAIAQLAGDYTDTQYF.